Listed here is a single TCR beta chain. Its antigen is unidentified. This specimen belongs to a study of regulatory T cells in long-lasting Graves disease. Findings and caveats of the study: Thyroid tissue was not studied; only peripheral blood was.

To make TCR beta libraries, researchers used iRepertoire HTBI primers and Arm-PCR of CDR3 regions. In TCRdb, the multiplex PCR reads were re-called with MiXCR into one record per CDR3 protein. The table includes over 500,000 distinct CDR3 sequences, 15% to 20% detected once. Germline V gives CDR1 MDHEN, CDR2 SYDVKM. V trimming: 3 bases; J trimming: 0 bases; junction bases outside the gene matches: 11. The CDR3 length is 18 residues. As for time point: newly diagnosed GD, antithyroid drugs for less than 3 months. RNA isolated from PBMCs was used to make the TCR library. The authors diagnosed Graves' disease using American Thyroid Association guidelines. Patients came through an endocrinology department, and that department was in Xi'an, China. The peripheral blood volume drawn was around 10 milliliters, and it was collected into EDTA tubes. Separately, the same data were catalogued under a study of T cells in Graves' hyperthyroidism and ophthalmopathy.

The material was peripheral blood mononuclear cells (PBMCs), obtained at new diagnosis, from a patient treated with antithyroid drugs. This clonotype was sampled from a woman aged 25 to 39 with Graves disease. This chain uses TRBV28 with TRBJ2-1; 7 nucleotides align to TRBD1. The CDR3 sequence: CASSFSKGAGSSYNEQFF. CDR3 coding DNA: TGTGCCAGCAGTTTTTCGAAGGGGGCCGGTAGCTCCTACAATGAGCAGTTCTTC.